These T cell receptor beta chains were read from a single sample in a study of blood T cell repertoires in COVID-19. This table comes from immunoSEQ multiplex PCR, and its TCRdb copy is limited to in-frame clones, with some not included. The data contain some 320,000 clones, nearly 90% of them singletons. Sequenced sample: PBMCs or T cells enriched from blood (not recorded which). These receptors all stem from a woman aged 45-65 years who had been exposed to COVID-19. Both conserved end residues are part of each CDR3. The order of the fields is clone size, V gene, CDR3 length, CDR3 protein. A row's size may be missing; if present it is once, few, many or a size class.

NA TRBV6-4 13 CASSDSGDTEAFF
once TRBV3-1/TRBV3-2 16 CASSLNRGYGANVLTF
NA TRBV3-1/TRBV3-2 15 CASSQPRTGYTEAFF
NA TRBV5-5 14 CASSLVTGAYEQYF
NA TRBV18 16 CASSLSPGQVNQPQHF
NA TRBV28 17 CASSPGTELLFSYEQYF
NA TRBV3-1/TRBV3-2 18 CASSQVYQLGTGRYGYTF
NA TRBV19 14 CASSIAGYAYEQYF
NA TRBV6-1 12 CASSEEQYGYTF
NA TRBV6-2/TRBV6-3 13 CASTPLGQGIWYF
NA TRBV9 19 CASSVLAAGIGLNTGELFF
NA TRBV4-1 18 CASSSRGRRTGGGNEQFF
NA TRBV5-1 18 CASSLEGLLAGVNTEAFF
few TRBV3-1/TRBV3-2 14 CASSTSEAKNIQYF
NA TRBV5-4 16 CASSQAAGKIYNEQFF
NA TRBV27 14 CASSTLDRGGEAFF
NA TRBV10-1 17 CASSWTGGTWGDTEAFF
once TRBV20-1 11 CSARPDREAFF
NA TRBV2 14 CASRVVRSSYEQYF
NA TRBV7-2 14 CASSSDGGREKLFF
NA TRBV30 12 CAWGQGSYEQYF
NA TRBV4-2 16 CASSPRAGGGTGELFF
NA TRBV11-2 13 CASGGQGPYEQYF
NA TRBV14 17 CASSQWLAGTSTDTQYF
NA TRBV30 14 CAWSSHRGWNEQFF
once TRBV19 14 CASSSDRVGQPQHF
NA TRBV5-1 15 CASSFRASGDNEQFF
once TRBV7-8 13 CASSLALAGEQFF